Presented here are 26 T cell receptor beta chains from one specimen sequenced in a study of blood T cell repertoires in COVID-19. Measured with immunoSEQ multiplex PCR; TCRdb has only the in-frame clones, and not every one. This table holds around 260,000 clones, roughly 86% found once. Sequencing was done on a sample of peripheral blood. Source of these receptors: a woman aged 55 to 70 with COVID-19, enrolled during active disease.

V gene TRBV19 combines with J gene TRBJ2-2; perhaps TRBD1 as D (6 bases). V was pared by 5 bases and J by 2 bases, with 12 bases between. The CDR3 extends over 15 amino acids. Per the germline V gene, CDR1 is LNHDA and CDR2 is SQIVND (reference sequence). CDR3 nucleotide sequence: TGTGCCAGTAGTCCCGGGACACCTAACACCGGGGAGCTGTTTTTT. It specifies CASSPGTPNTGELFF. Full variable domain (missing parts from reference TRBV19 and TRBJ2-2): DGGITQSPKYLFRKEGQNVTLSCEQNLNHDAMYWYRQDPGQGLRLIYYSQIVNDFQKGDIAEGYSVSREKKESFPLTVTSAQKNPTAFYLCASSPGTPNTGELFFGEGSRLTVL.

The genes are TRBV5-1 and TRBJ2-1, with D unclear. Looked up from germline, CDR1 is SGHRS and CDR2 is YFSETQ. The CDR3 is made up of 14 amino acids. V gave up 4 bases and J gave up 1 base, with 9 bases separating them. CDR3 bases: TGCGCCAGCAGCGATGTTACTTCCTACAATGAGCAGTTCTTC. Protein: CASSDVTSYNEQFF.

The CDR3 reads CASSDPRFGVAYGYTF. DNA for the CDR3: TGTGCCAGCAGTGACCCCAGGTTCGGGGTCGCCTATGGCTACACCTTC. The chain recombines TRBV3-1 (or the pseudogene TRBV3-2) with TRBJ1-2, with unresolved D. V lost 6 bases and J lost 4, with 21 bases in between. This CDR3 has 16 amino acids. The germline CDR1 and CDR2 sequences are LGHDT and YNNKEL (reference sequence).

The chain recombines TRBV28 with TRBJ2-6; 11 positions match TRBD1. Losses at the gene ends were 2 bases for V and 0 bases for J; bases not matched to a gene: 15. The CDR3 runs 22 residues. Looked up from germline, CDR1 is MDHEN and CDR2 is SYDVKM. Written as DNA, the CDR3 is TGTGCCAGCAGTTTAACATACCGGGACAGGGGGAATCATCCCTCTGGGGCCAACGTCCTGACTTTC. Its translation is CASSLTYRDRGNHPSGANVLTF. Complete variable domain (other parts from reference TRBV28 and TRBJ2-6): DVKVTQSSRYLVKRTGEKVFLECVQDMDHENMFWYRQDPGLGLRLIYFSYDVKMKEKGDIPEGYSVSREKKERFSLILESASTNQTSMYLCASSLTYRDRGNHPSGANVLTFGAGSRLTVL.

The J gene is TRBJ2-1, the V gene TRBV5-4; 7 bases match TRBD2. The V segment lost 6 bases and the J segment 3 bases; nucleotides outside the gene matches: 6. This CDR3 has 14 amino acids. The germline CDR1 and CDR2 sequences are SGHNT and YYREEE (reference sequence). The CDR3 here is CASIPAGDYNEQFF. For the CDR3, the DNA is TGTGCCAGCATACCGGCGGGGGACTACAATGAGCAGTTCTTC.

The sample holds a few counts of this clone. The chain links TRBV7-3 to TRBJ2-1; 7 bases are a match to TRBD2. The V segment lost 5 bases and the J segment 10 bases; nucleotides outside the gene matches: 5. CDR1 and CDR2 from the germline V gene are SGHTA and FQGTGA. The CDR3 has 12 residues. CDR3 DNA: TGTGCCAGCAGCCCCGTGGGGGGGGAGCAGTTCTTC. Protein: CASSPVGGEQFF.

This rearrangement joins TRBV7-3 to TRBJ2-3, with TRBD2 matching over 11 bases. Germline V gives CDR1 SGHTA, CDR2 FQGTGA. The CDR3 covers 17 residues. Trimming cost V 5 bases and J 4 bases; bases outside gene matches: 11. CDR3 DNA sequence: TGTGCCAGCAGCAAATCCCCCGGGACTAGCGGCGCAGATACGCAGTATTTT. This translates into CASSKSPGTSGADTQYF. The whole variable domain, filled in from reference TRBV7-3 and TRBJ2-3, reads GAGVSQTPSNKVTEKGKYVELRCDPISGHTALYWYRQSLGQGPEFLIYFQGTGAADDSGLPNDRFFAVRPEGSVSTLKIQRTERGDSAVYLCASSKSPGTSGADTQYFGPGTRLTVL.

The J gene is TRBJ2-3, the V gene TRBV12-5; TRBD2 aligns across 12 bases. J lost 4 bases, V lost 6 bases, and 5 bases had no gene match. The CDR3 totals 15 residues. The germline CDR1 and CDR2 sequences are LGHNT and FRNRAP. Written as DNA, the CDR3 is TGTGCTAGTGGGACTAGCGGGAGATCGGCAGATACGCAGTATTTT. Its translation is CASGTSGRSADTQYF. Supplemented by reference TRBV12-5 and TRBJ2-3, the full variable domain reads DARVTQTPRHKVTEMGQEVTMRCQPILGHNTVFWYRQTMMQGLELLAYFRNRAPLDDSGMPKDRFSAEMPDATLATLKIQPSEPRDSAVYFCASGTSGRSADTQYFGPGTRLTVL.

The chain combines TRBV7-6 with TRBJ2-7, with 7 nucleotides matching TRBD2. The CDR3 length is 16 residues. Germline V gene lookup returns CDR1 SGHVS and CDR2 FNYEAQ. V was pared by 0 bases and J by 2 bases, with 7 bases of the junction left unmatched. The CDR3 nucleotides read TGTGCCAGCAGCTTAGCCGACTCTAGCGGACCCTACGAGCAGTACTTC. It yields the protein CASSLADSSGPYEQYF.

The V gene is TRBV11-2, the J gene TRBJ2-2, with D possibly matching TRBD1 (7 bases). The V end was cut by 9 bases, the J end by 1 base, with 18 bases between. CDR3 length: 16 residues. Germline CDR1 and CDR2: SGHAT and FQNNGV. DNA for the CDR3: TGTGCCAGTATTAGTGCGGGACAGTTGAACACCGGGGAGCTGTTTTTT. It is translated as CASISAGQLNTGELFF.

The J gene is TRBJ2-3, the V gene TRBV11-2; TRBD1 might be the D (5 bases). V shed 5 bases and J shed 5 bases, with 8 bases lying between them. Germline values: CDR1 SGHAT, CDR2 FQNNGV. This CDR3 comprises 12 residues. The CDR3 spells CASSPQGDTQYF. CDR3 sequence (DNA): TGTGCCAGCAGCCCCCAGGGAGATACGCAGTATTTT. Filled out from reference TRBV11-2 and TRBJ2-3, the complete variable domain reads EAGVAQSPRYKIIEKRQSVAFWCNPISGHATLYWYQQILGQGPKLLIQFQNNGVVDDSQLPKDRFSAERLKGVDSTLKIQPAKLEDSAVYLCASSPQGDTQYFGPGTRLTVL.

The V gene is TRBV18, the J gene TRBJ1-6; 8 bases fit TRBD1. V lost 4 bases, J lost 6 bases, and 5 bases stayed unmatched. Per the germline V gene, CDR1 is KGHSH and CDR2 is LQKENI. The CDR3 has 15 residues. The CDR3 region is CASSRLTGANSPLHF. The CDR3 coding sequence is TGTGCCAGCTCACGACTGACAGGGGCTAATTCACCCCTCCACTTT. Complete variable domain (other parts from reference TRBV18 and TRBJ1-6): NAGVMQNPRHLVRRRGQEARLRCSPMKGHSHVYWYRQLPEEGLKFMVYLQKENIIDESGMPKERFSAEFPKEGPSILRIQQVVRGDSAAYFCASSRLTGANSPLHFGNGTRLTVT.

The V gene is TRBV7-2, the J gene TRBJ1-3; 11 bases fit TRBD1. V lost 5 bases and J lost 2; bases outside the gene matches: 5. There are 16 residues in the CDR3. CDR1 and CDR2 from the germline V gene are SGHTA and FQGNSA. The CDR3 is CASSPGTGGAGNTIYF. The CDR3 bases are TGTGCCAGCAGCCCGGGGACAGGGGGAGCTGGAAACACCATATATTTT. The whole variable domain, filled in from reference TRBV7-2 and TRBJ1-3, reads GAGVSQSPSNKVTEKGKDVELRCDPISGHTALYWYRQSLGQGLEFLIYFQGNSAPDKSGLPSDRFSAERTGGSVSTLTIQRTQQEDSAVYLCASSPGTGGAGNTIYFGEGSWLTVV.

This sequence joins TRBV7-8 and TRBJ2-7; TRBD2 agrees at 9 bases. This CDR3 comprises 15 residues. Germline V gene lookup returns CDR1 SGHVS and CDR2 FQNEAQ. With V trimmed by 6 bases and J by 0 bases, 6 bases remained unmatched. CDR3 nucleotides: TGTGCCAGCAGACCAGCGGGAGGCGCCTCCTACGAGCAGTACTTC. Translated, it gives CASRPAGGASYEQYF.

A few counts support this clone. The chain combines TRBV5-6 with TRBJ2-7; 14 bases are shared with TRBD2. Trimming removed 0 bases from V and 3 bases from J; junction bases left unmatched: 5. CDR3 length equals 17 residues. Germline V gene data show CDR1 as SGHDT and CDR2 as YYEEEE. The CDR3 reads CASSLAGLAGGRYEQYF. The CDR3 DNA reads as TGTGCCAGCAGCTTGGCCGGACTAGCGGGAGGCCGCTACGAGCAGTACTTC.

The count of this clone is one. The J gene is TRBJ1-1, the V gene TRBV5-1; D is uncertain. Germline V gene sequence: CDR1 SGHRS, CDR2 YFSETQ. The V end lost 1 base, the J end lost 1 base, and 11 bases lay between the germline ends. The CDR3 consists of 15 residues. The CDR3 DNA is TGCGCCAGCAGCTTGAACGCAGGCCGGAACACTGAAGCTTTCTTT. This encodes CASSLNAGRNTEAFF.

The gene calls are TRBV4-2 and TRBJ2-7, with 7 bases aligning to TRBD1. With V trimmed by 2 bases and J by 3 bases, 7 bases remained unmatched. Germline loops: CDR1 LGHNA, CDR2 YNFKEQ. The CDR3 length is 15 residues. CDR3 coding DNA: TGTGCCAGCAGCCAATTGTACAGGGGTAACTACGAGCAGTACTTC. Protein: CASSQLYRGNYEQYF.

The chain combines TRBV7-3 with TRBJ1-1; D unclear. V was shortened by 2 bases and J by 2 bases, with 6 bases between the two germline ends. This CDR3 is built from 13 residues. CDR1 is SGHTA, CDR2 FQGTGA, per germline. The CDR3 region is CASSLELNTEAFF. The CDR3, as DNA: TGTGCCAGCAGCTTAGAACTTAACACTGAAGCTTTCTTT. Using reference TRBV7-3 and TRBJ1-1 for the parts outside the CDR3, the full variable domain is GAGVSQTPSNKVTEKGKYVELRCDPISGHTALYWYRQSLGQGPEFLIYFQGTGAADDSGLPNDRFFAVRPEGSVSTLKIQRTERGDSAVYLCASSLELNTEAFFGQGTRLTVV.

The V and J genes are TRBV6-6 and TRBJ1-5; D ambiguous. The V gene's germline CDR1 is MNHNY and CDR2 SVGAGI (reference sequence). This CDR3 contains 15 residues. The V end was cut by 4 bases, the J end by 2 bases, with 12 bases between. This chain's CDR3 is CASSLTGMGNQPQHF. The CDR3 bases are TGTGCCAGCAGTTTGACGGGGATGGGCAATCAGCCCCAGCATTTT.

This clone was found a few times. The genes are TRBV11-2 and TRBJ1-3; D is perhaps TRBD1 (6 bases). V was trimmed by 4 bases and J by 0 bases, leaving 13 bases between them. The germline gives CDR1 SGHAT, CDR2 FQNNGV. The length of the CDR3 is 16 residues. CDR3 sequence: CASSSGGLGSGNTIYF. The CDR3 DNA follows: TGTGCCAGCAGCTCGGGGGGGCTAGGCTCTGGAAACACCATATATTTT.

The rearrangement links TRBV6-5 to TRBJ1-5; 7 bases are a match to TRBD1. V lost 5 bases to trimming and J lost 0 bases; unmatched junction nucleotides: 4. This CDR3 is 15 amino acids long. Germline assignment: CDR1 MNHEY and CDR2 SVGAGI. CDR3: CASSQQGSSNQPQHF. The CDR3 region has the DNA TGTGCCAGCAGTCAACAGGGGTCTAGCAATCAGCCCCAGCATTTT.

The chain joins TRBV5-1 to TRBJ1-2; unclear D gene. Germline V gives CDR1 SGHRS, CDR2 YFSETQ. This CDR3 has 18 amino acids. The V and J ends lost 4 bases and 5 bases respectively, with 27 bases between them. CDR3 bases: TGCGCCAGCAGCCCAGACACGGACTTTAGGCGGGTTTTTTATGGCTACACCTTC. Translating it yields CASSPDTDFRRVFYGYTF.

The CDR3 loop is CASRVTGYYTEAFF. CDR3 bases: TGTGCCAGCAGGGTGACAGGGTATTACACTGAAGCTTTCTTT. The J gene is TRBJ1-1, the V gene TRBV25-1; 7 bases are shared with TRBD1. Looked up from germline, CDR1 is MGHDK and CDR2 is SYGVNS. This CDR3 spans 14 amino acids. J lost 3 bases, V lost 6 bases, and 7 bases had no gene match.

The sample holds one count of this clone. The genes are TRBV3-1 (or the pseudogene TRBV3-2) and TRBJ2-7; 14 bases fit TRBD2. V shed 2 bases, J shed 5 bases, and the junction held 2 bases outside the gene matches. The germline CDR1 and CDR2 sequences are LGHDT and YNNKEL (reference sequence). The CDR3 extends over 15 amino acids. This CDR3 reads CASSQTGLAGDEQYF. The CDR3 nucleotides are TGTGCCAGCAGCCAAACGGGACTAGCGGGAGACGAGCAGTACTTC.

The chain links TRBV29-1 to TRBJ2-4, with D maybe TRBD1 (7 bases). The V gene's germline CDR1 is SQVTM and CDR2 ANQGSEA. CDR3 length: 12 amino acids. DNA of the CDR3: TGCAGTTTGGAGGGGGCTGGCAACATTCAGTACTTC. Translating it yields CSLEGAGNIQYF.

This clone came up once. This sequence joins TRBV13 and TRBJ2-1, with TRBD2 matching over 7 bases. Germline CDR1 is PRHDT and CDR2 is FYEKMQ (reference sequence). The J segment lost 9 bases and the V segment lost 5 bases, leaving 4 bases of the junction unmatched. The CDR3 consists of 12 residues. CDR3 sequence (DNA): TGTGCCAGCAGCCTCCCGGGGGGTGAGCAGTTCTTC. This translates into CASSLPGGEQFF.